Below, 16 T cell receptor beta chains from the same sample are listed, as sequenced in a study of regulatory T cells in long-lasting Graves disease. Through Arm-PCR of CDR3 regions and iRepertoire HTBI primers, TCR beta libraries were built. TCRdb analysed the multiplex PCR reads with MiXCR anew, one entry per CDR3 protein. The sample lists some 330,000 distinct CDR3 sequences; 20% to 25% were seen once. Indicated time point: persistent/refractory GD, antithyroid drugs over 5 years with positive TRAb. Making the TCR library involved RNA that had been extracted from PBMCs. The material sequenced was peripheral blood mononuclear cells (PBMCs), taken when the disease was refractory, from a patient treated with antithyroid drugs. Receptor source: a woman between 40 and 55 years old with Graves disease.

The rearrangement uses TRBV7-6 and TRBJ2-2; 14 bases line up with TRBD2. Germline V gene sequence: CDR1 SGHVS, CDR2 FNYEAQ. The trim removed 0 bases at V and 5 bases at J, leaving 8 bases unmatched. CDR3 length equals 19 residues. CDR3 region: CASSLALGTSGRYTGELFF. In nucleotides, the CDR3 is TGTGCCAGCAGCTTAGCTCTTGGGACTAGCGGGAGATATACCGGGGAGCTGTTTTTT.

This clonotype appeared many times. The CDR3: CASSPHPNYGYTF. The CDR3 nucleotides read TGTGCCAGCAGCCCACATCCTAACTATGGCTACACCTTC. This chain uses TRBV12-3 or TRBV12-4 with TRBJ1-2, with D unclear. Trimming took 6 bases from V and 0 from J, leaving 8 bases between them. The CDR3 contains 13 residues.

V usage is TRBV6-5 and J usage is TRBJ2-7; the D gene is possibly TRBD2 (5 bases). With 2 bases removed from V and 2 bases from J, the gap between germline ends came to 10 bases. From germline, CDR1 is MNHEY and CDR2 SVGAGI. The CDR3 consists of 14 residues. The DNA of the CDR3 is TGTGCCAGCAGTTACGATGCGGGCCCCTACGAGCAGTACTTC. It encodes CASSYDAGPYEQYF.

In its sample, this clonotype was seen a few times. J is TRBJ2-2 and V is TRBV6-1; D remains ambiguous. V was clipped by 2 bases and J by 2 bases, with 6 bases between them. Germline V gives CDR1 MNHNS, CDR2 SASEGT. The CDR3 is 14 residues long. The CDR3 is CASSERYNTGELFF. The CDR3 bases are TGTGCCAGCAGTGAAAGGTACAACACCGGGGAGCTGTTTTTT.

This clonotype was seen ten or more times. CDR3 in DNA: TGTGCCAGCAGGGCACGTGGCGACGAGCAGTACTTC. Encoded protein: CASRARGDEQYF. The gene calls are TRBV2 and TRBJ2-7; D uncertain. The germline gives CDR1 SNHLY, CDR2 FYNNEI. The CDR3 is made up of 12 amino acids. Trimming pared 6 bases from V and 5 bases from J, leaving 11 bases between.

This clonotype has ten or more counts. The chain links TRBV28 to TRBJ2-7, with 7 bases identical to TRBD1. CDR1 MDHEN and CDR2 SYDVKM come from the germline V gene. This CDR3 contains 14 residues. The V segment lost 2 bases and the J segment 5 bases; nucleotides outside the gene matches: 6. The CDR3 here is CASSLRGPGHEQYF. The DNA of the CDR3 is TGTGCCAGCAGTTTAAGGGGGCCAGGGCACGAGCAGTACTTC.

Note on this clonotype: A much larger clone differs from this one at a single base, so this may be a read error. This sequence joins TRBV6-6 and TRBJ1-1; no reliable D call. The CDR3 is made up of 14 amino acids. The germline gives CDR1 MNHNY, CDR2 SVGAGI (reference sequence). CDR3 amino acids: CASSYSPGNTETFF. The CDR3 DNA reads as TGTGCCAGCAGTTACTCGCCGGGAAACACTGAAACTTTCTTT.

This clonotype was recorded at least ten times. V is TRBV28 and J is TRBJ1-6; 11 nucleotides agree with TRBD1. V was pared by 6 bases and J by 12 bases, with 7 bases of the junction left unmatched. Germline CDR1 and CDR2: MDHEN and SYDVKM. This CDR3 is built from 14 residues. The CDR3 loop is CASSTGTGGRPLHF. In DNA form, the CDR3 reads TGTGCCAGCAGCACCGGGACAGGGGGAAGACCCCTCCACTTT.

This rearrangement joins TRBV20-1 to TRBJ2-7, with D tentatively TRBD2 (6 bases). The CDR3 extends over 14 amino acids. The V gene lost 3 bases and the J gene lost 1 base, with 13 bases spanning the gap. Germline V CDR1 and CDR2: DFQATT, SNEGSKA (reference sequence). As DNA, the CDR3 is TGCAGTGCTAGCGGGCGTAGCGGTTCCTACGAGCAGTACTTC. The encoded protein is CSASGRSGSYEQYF.

The chain recombines TRBV24-1 with TRBJ1-1; 7 nucleotides match TRBD1. J gave up 1 base and V 0 bases, and 1 base lay outside the gene matches. CDR3 size: 15 residues. From germline, CDR1 is KGHDR and CDR2 SFDVKD. CDR3 in DNA: TGTGCCACCAGTGATTTGGGACAGGAGAACACTGAAGCTTTCTTT. Protein product: CATSDLGQENTEAFF.

This clonotype was counted only a few times. The chain links TRBV7-9 to TRBJ1-1, with D uncertain. Trimming cost V 0 bases and J 11 bases, with 10 bases left between them. CDR1 and CDR2 from the germline V gene are SEHNR and FQNEAQ (reference sequence). The CDR3 covers 12 residues. DNA of the CDR3: TGTGCCAGCAGCTTAGCCTCTTTAGAGGCTTTCTTT. This encodes CASSLASLEAFF.

This clonotype was seen at least ten times. The V call is TRBV2, the J call TRBJ2-5; 10 bases are a match to TRBD1. The CDR3 spans 15 residues. With V trimmed by 4 bases and J by 4 bases, 6 bases remained unmatched. Germline values: CDR1 SNHLY, CDR2 FYNNEI. CDR3 in amino acids: CASSVGQGVGETQYF. The CDR3 nucleotides are TGTGCCAGCAGTGTAGGACAGGGGGTGGGAGAGACCCAGTACTTC.

This clonotype occurred many times. The chain has TRBV28 and TRBJ2-7, with D possibly matching TRBD1 (6 bases). This CDR3 region has 17 residues. V was cut by 7 bases and J by 0 bases, with 22 bases left in between. Germline V gene sequence: CDR1 MDHEN, CDR2 SYDVKM. The CDR3 sequence: CASTLRRVGTHSYEQYF. CDR3 coding DNA: TGTGCCAGCACCTTAAGGCGGGTGGGGACACACTCCTACGAGCAGTACTTC.

This clonotype was counted at least ten times. The V gene is TRBV28, the J gene TRBJ2-2, with D perhaps TRBD2 (5 bases). Germline-derived CDR1 and CDR2 are MDHEN and SYDVKM. This CDR3 spans 16 amino acids. Trimming took off 11 bases at V and 4 bases at J, with 23 bases between the two ends. This chain's CDR3 is CALRGPGGRVTGELFF. The CDR3 DNA is TGTGCCCTTAGAGGACCAGGCGGGCGTGTCACCGGGGAGCTGTTTTTT.

This clonotype was counted many times. One base away lies a much larger clone, so this may be a sequencing read error. The V call is TRBV27, the J call TRBJ2-7; unclear D gene. Germline V lookup: CDR1 MNHEY, CDR2 SMNVEV (reference sequence). Trimming shortened V by 3 bases and J by 0 bases, and 6 bases separated the two germline ends. There are 13 residues in the CDR3. The CDR3 DNA reads as TGTGCCAGCAGTTTGATAGGCTCCTACGAGCAGTACTTC. Translating gives CASSLIGSYEQYF.

The table lists this clonotype with many counts. The rearrangement joins TRBV7-2 to TRBJ2-5, with 9 nucleotides matching TRBD1. J gave up 5 bases and V 1 base, and 2 bases lay outside the gene matches. Germline V lookup: CDR1 SGHTA, CDR2 FQGNSA. This CDR3 contains 14 residues. CDR3 loop: CASSLGQGVETQYF. The CDR3 DNA is TGTGCCAGCAGCTTAGGACAGGGGGTGGAGACCCAGTACTTC.